These 23 T cell receptor beta chains were sequenced from one sample in a study of blood T cell repertoires in COVID-19. The protocol was immunoSEQ multiplex PCR, while the TCRdb copy is restricted to in-frame clones and leaves out a portion. The data contain some 150,000 clones, 90% of them singletons. The sample comprised peripheral blood. The receptors stem from a woman of 80 years or more with acute or convalescent COVID-19.

This chain connects TRBV19 to TRBJ1-2, with D unresolved. Trimming cost V 1 base and J 3 bases, with 12 bases left between them. The CDR3 extends over 15 amino acids. CDR1 is LNHDA and CDR2 is SQIVND in the germline V gene (reference sequence). As DNA, the CDR3 is TGTGCCAGTAGTATAGGCCGTTCGGACTACTATGGCTACACCTTC. The encoded protein is CASSIGRSDYYGYTF.

In this sample, this clone turned up once. The genes are TRBV29-1 and TRBJ2-3; TRBD2 agrees at 9 bases. This CDR3 contains 12 residues. The V segment lost 4 bases and the J segment 4 bases; nucleotides outside the gene matches: 0. The V gene's germline CDR1 is SQVTM and CDR2 ANQGSEA. The CDR3 spells CSVGLAADTQYF. The CDR3 DNA follows: TGCAGCGTTGGACTAGCGGCAGATACGCAGTATTTT.

DNA for the CDR3: TGTGCCAGCAGCCAAGGGAGCACTGAAGCTTTCTTT. This translates into CASSQGSTEAFF. This chain links TRBV5-4 with TRBJ1-1; D not resolved. Trimming left V 4 bases short and J 4 bases short, with 8 bases between. Germline V CDR1 and CDR2: SGHNT, YYREEE (reference sequence). CDR3 size: 12 residues.

The CDR3, as DNA: TGTGCCAGCAGTCCACAGGGGTCAAACACTGAAGCTTTCTTT. Amino acids: CASSPQGSNTEAFF. The chain couples TRBV27 to TRBJ1-1; 7 bases are a match to TRBD1. V lost 5 bases and J lost 2; bases outside the gene matches: 5. The germline gives CDR1 MNHEY, CDR2 SMNVEV (reference sequence). CDR3 length: 14 residues.

This clone was counted once. J is TRBJ2-7 and V is TRBV5-1, with 10 bases lining up with TRBD2. Germline V CDR1 and CDR2: SGHRS, YFSETQ. The length of the CDR3 is 15 residues. The V gene end was trimmed by 5 bases and the J gene end by 3 bases; junction bases not matched to a gene: 8. Here the CDR3 reads CASSPTSGVNYEQYF. For the CDR3, the DNA is TGCGCCAGCAGTCCTACTAGCGGGGTAAACTACGAGCAGTACTTC.

The CDR3 sequence is CASSGGSGGVYRSEQFF. The CDR3 DNA is TGTGCCAGCAGTGGAGGTAGCGGGGGGGTGTATCGGAGTGAGCAGTTCTTC. The chain couples TRBV2 to TRBJ2-1; TRBD2 agrees at 11 bases. The CDR3 length is 17 residues. CDR1 is SNHLY, CDR2 FYNNEI, per germline. Losses at the gene ends were 4 bases for V and 9 bases for J; bases not matched to a gene: 14.

V usage is TRBV20-1 and J usage is TRBJ1-5, with D possibly being TRBD1 (5 bases). CDR3 size: 14 residues. The germline gives CDR1 DFQATT, CDR2 SNEGSKA (reference sequence). Trimming left V 3 bases short and J 1 base short, with 10 bases between. As DNA, the CDR3 is TGCAGTGCTAGTGGGGGGGACAGCAATCAGCCCCAGCATTTT. This gives the protein CSASGGDSNQPQHF.

The chain recombines TRBV29-1 with TRBJ1-4; D not certain. Trimming cost V 5 bases and J 3 bases, with 13 bases left between them. Germline loops: CDR1 SQVTM, CDR2 ANQGSEA. This CDR3 has 14 amino acids. CDR3 amino acids: CSVRGVPSNEKLFF. The DNA for the CDR3 is TGCAGCGTTCGGGGAGTGCCCTCTAATGAAAAACTGTTTTTT. The full variable domain, rest sourced from reference TRBV29-1 and TRBJ1-4, is SAVISQKPSRDICQRGTSLTIQCQVDSQVTMMFWYRQQPGQSLTLIATANQGSEATYESGFVIDKFPISRPNLTFSTLTVSNMSPEDSSIYLCSVRGVPSNEKLFFGSGTQLSVL.

The CDR3 sequence is CASSQVGQGGEAFF. The CDR3 DNA is TGTGCCAGCAGCCAAGTGGGTCAGGGTGGCGAAGCTTTCTTT. The chain employs TRBV14 and TRBJ1-1; D is perhaps TRBD1 (5 bases). CDR1 and CDR2 from the germline V gene are SGHDN and FVKESK. V was trimmed by 1 base and J by 8 bases, leaving 14 bases between them. This CDR3 region has 14 residues.

V and J are TRBV4-2 and TRBJ1-2, with D perhaps TRBD1 (6 bases). CDR3 size: 21 residues. Germline loops: CDR1 LGHNA, CDR2 YNFKEQ. V lost 4 bases and J 0 bases, leaving 30 bases between the germline ends. The CDR3 DNA reads TGTGCCAGCAGCCTCCCTAGCTTTTCCCCGGATGACAGGCCGACTAACTATGGCTACACCTTC. Its protein product is CASSLPSFSPDDRPTNYGYTF.

This rearrangement joins TRBV6-5 to TRBJ1-3, with D hard to call. The CDR3 is made up of 14 amino acids. V was clipped by 2 bases and J by 1 base, with 6 bases between them. Looked up from germline, CDR1 is MNHEY and CDR2 is SVGAGI. Written as DNA, the CDR3 is TGTGCCAGCAGTTACGAGGGTTCTGGAAACACCATATATTTT. This encodes CASSYEGSGNTIYF.

Only one count was recorded for this clone. The chain couples TRBV2 to TRBJ2-5; TRBD1 aligns across 10 bases. Germline CDR1 reads SNHLY; CDR2 reads FYNNEI. V dropped 3 bases and J dropped 7; count of bases not matched to a gene: 2. The CDR3 extends over 13 amino acids. The CDR3, as DNA: TGTGCCAGCAGTGAGGACAGGGGGGCGACCCAGTACTTC. The encoded protein is CASSEDRGATQYF.

The chain is built from TRBV3-1 (or the pseudogene TRBV3-2) and TRBJ1-5, with D uncertain. Germline CDR1 reads LGHDT; CDR2 reads YNNKEL (reference sequence). CDR3 length: 13 amino acids. The V end was cut by 3 bases, the J end by 0 bases, with 3 bases between. CDR3: CASSQYSNQPQHF. The CDR3 nucleotides read TGTGCCAGCAGCCAGTATAGCAATCAGCCCCAGCATTTT.

The CDR3 coding sequence is TGTGCCAGCAGTGAAAAGACAGGCCTTGGGTATGAGCAGTTCTTC. Protein product: CASSEKTGLGYEQFF. J is TRBJ2-1 and V is TRBV6-1; D may be TRBD1 (6 bases). Germline-derived CDR1 and CDR2 are MNHNS and SASEGT. V lost 2 bases, J lost 8 bases, and 16 bases lay in between. CDR3 length: 15 amino acids.

The chain recombines TRBV5-1 with TRBJ1-6; D possibly corresponds to TRBD1 (5 bases). The CDR3 sequence is 15 residues long. The germline V gene has CDR1 SGHRS and CDR2 YFSETQ. Trimming removed 4 bases at V and 0 bases at J, with 8 bases between. The CDR3 DNA sequence: TGCGCCAGCAGCGCTGACAGCTCCTATAATTCACCCCTCCACTTT. This encodes CASSADSSYNSPLHF.

The rearrangement joins TRBV19 to TRBJ1-5; D not certain. Trimming removed 6 bases from V and 3 bases from J, with 9 bases in between. The CDR3 loop spans 13 amino acids. Germline CDR1 is LNHDA and CDR2 is SQIVND (reference sequence). Here the CDR3 reads CASRSQINQPQHF. CDR3 coding DNA: TGTGCCAGTAGATCACAGATCAATCAGCCCCAGCATTTT.

V gene TRBV7-3 combines with J gene TRBJ2-2; 11 nucleotides agree with TRBD2. The germline CDR1 and CDR2 sequences are SGHTA and FQGTGA. V lost 5 bases and J lost 4; bases outside the gene matches: 12. This CDR3 is built from 18 residues. The CDR3 nucleotides read TGTGCCAGCAGCCTCCTTTCCCTAGCGGGGGGTTTCACCGGGGAGCTGTTTTTT. Translating it yields CASSLLSLAGGFTGELFF.

The V gene is TRBV2, the J gene TRBJ1-5; TRBD1 agrees at 10 bases. The CDR3 length is 15 residues. V lost 6 bases, J lost 4 bases, and 6 bases stayed unmatched. Germline V gene sequence: CDR1 SNHLY, CDR2 FYNNEI. CDR3 amino acids: CASRGTGALNQPQHF. The CDR3 region has the DNA TGTGCCAGCAGGGGGACAGGGGCCCTGAATCAGCCCCAGCATTTT. The whole variable domain, remainder taken from reference TRBV2 and TRBJ1-5, is EPEVTQTPSHQVTQMGQEVILRCVPISNHLYFYWYRQILGQKVEFLVSFYNNEISEKSEIFDDQFSVERPDGSNFTLKIRSTKLEDSAMYFCASRGTGALNQPQHFGDGTRLSIL.

The CDR3 region is CSVATGIDYGYTF. DNA of the CDR3: TGCAGCGTTGCTACCGGGATAGACTATGGCTACACCTTC. The chain employs TRBV29-1 and TRBJ1-2; D gene unclear. V lost 4 bases to trimming and J lost 3 bases, with 12 bases between them. This CDR3 region has 13 residues. Looked up from germline, CDR1 is SQVTM and CDR2 is ANQGSEA.

The J gene is TRBJ1-1, the V gene TRBV11-2; D is possibly TRBD1 (5 bases). Trimming shortened V by 5 bases and J by 5 bases, and 15 bases separated the two germline ends. The V gene's germline CDR1 is SGHAT and CDR2 FQNNGV. This CDR3 contains 14 residues. The CDR3 protein is CASSTFAQGTEAFF. CDR3 coding DNA: TGTGCCAGCAGCACTTTCGCTCAGGGTACTGAAGCTTTCTTT. The complete variable domain, with remaining parts taken from reference TRBV11-2 and TRBJ1-1, reads EAGVAQSPRYKIIEKRQSVAFWCNPISGHATLYWYQQILGQGPKLLIQFQNNGVVDDSQLPKDRFSAERLKGVDSTLKIQPAKLEDSAVYLCASSTFAQGTEAFFGQGTRLTVV.

The gene calls are TRBV19 and TRBJ1-1, with TRBD1 matching over 11 bases. The CDR3 length is 13 residues. V gave up 10 bases and J gave up 4 bases; unmatched junction bases: 5. From germline, CDR1 is LNHDA and CDR2 SQIVND (reference sequence). CDR3 sequence reads: CATRDRGITEAFF. CDR3 DNA: TGTGCCACCCGGGACAGGGGGATCACTGAAGCTTTCTTT.

This clone was seen a handful of times. Its ends do not fully match the called genes, so a read error is possible. The V gene is TRBV4-3, the J gene TRBJ1-5; no reliable D call. CDR1 is LGHNA, CDR2 YSLEER, per germline. The CDR3 runs 13 residues. Written as DNA, the CDR3 is TGCGCCAGCAGTCAAGACATTAATCAGCCCCAGCATTTT. This translates into CASSQDINQPQHF.

For this clone: This specimen includes other DNA sequences encoding the same CDR3. This chain connects TRBV12-3 or TRBV12-4 to TRBJ1-3; D gene ambiguous. V was cut by 3 bases and J by 0 bases, with 3 bases left in between. CDR3 length equals 13 residues. The CDR3 DNA follows: TGTGCCAGCAGTTTGTACTCTGGAAACACCATATATTTT. Protein sequence: CASSLYSGNTIYF.